The TCR beta chain described here comes from a study of blood T cell repertoires in COVID-19. The CDR3 has 15 amino acids. V was shortened by 3 bases and J by 3 bases, with 14 bases between the two germline ends. Profiled with immunoSEQ multiplex PCR; TCRdb holds only in-frame clones, not every one. The top ten clones hold approximately 19% of a sample with approximately 150,000 clones, approximately 79% of them seen once. The chain links TRBV23-1 to TRBJ1-2; D is perhaps TRBD1 (5 bases). TRBV23-1 is an ORF; its function is uncertain. The TCR was taken from a woman older than 75 with acute or convalescent COVID-19. What was sequenced was peripheral blood. CDR3 sequence: CASSHSGRGHYGYTF. The CDR3 nucleotides are TGCGCCAGCAGTCATTCAGGGAGGGGCCACTATGGCTACACCTTC.